This TCR beta chain derives from a study of cytomegalovirus exposure and HLA in healthy donors. CDR3 length equals 12 residues. The V end was cut by 0 bases, the J end by 6 bases, with 7 bases between. Germline CDR1 is SGHDT and CDR2 is YYEEEE. Healthy bone marrow donors supplied every sample. Donors showed nominal health when sampled, although they likely had unrecorded immune exposures. PCR was performed using 60 Vbeta and 13 Jbeta primers. The protocol was immunoSEQ multiplex PCR, while the TCRdb copy is restricted to in-frame clones and leaves out a portion. Of around 80,000 clones listed, nearly 80% are singletons.

The sequence was collected from a female donor in good health and CMV-seronegative. The sequencing sample was made of PBMCs. The genes are TRBV5-6 and TRBJ2-7; D is ambiguous. The CDR3 protein is CASSLGSSEQYF. The CDR3 bases are TGTGCCAGCAGCTTGGGTAGCAGCGAGCAGTACTTC.